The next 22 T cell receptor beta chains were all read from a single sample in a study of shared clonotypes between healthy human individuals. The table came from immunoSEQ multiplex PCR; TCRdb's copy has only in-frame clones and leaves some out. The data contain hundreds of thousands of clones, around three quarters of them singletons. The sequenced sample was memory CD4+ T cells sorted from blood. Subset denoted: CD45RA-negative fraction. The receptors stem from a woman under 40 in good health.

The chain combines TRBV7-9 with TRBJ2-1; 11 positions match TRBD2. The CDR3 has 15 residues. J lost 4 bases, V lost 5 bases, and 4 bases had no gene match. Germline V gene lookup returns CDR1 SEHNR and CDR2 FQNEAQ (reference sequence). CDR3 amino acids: CASSTGTSGYNEQFF. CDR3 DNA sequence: TGTGCCAGCAGCACCGGGACTAGCGGTTACAATGAGCAGTTCTTC.

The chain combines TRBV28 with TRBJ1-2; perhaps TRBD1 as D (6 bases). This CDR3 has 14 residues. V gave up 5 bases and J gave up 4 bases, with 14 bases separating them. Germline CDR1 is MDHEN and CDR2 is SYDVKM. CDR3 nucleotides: TGTGCCAGCAGTGGGAACAGGGTGAGCTATGGCTACACCTTC. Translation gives CASSGNRVSYGYTF.

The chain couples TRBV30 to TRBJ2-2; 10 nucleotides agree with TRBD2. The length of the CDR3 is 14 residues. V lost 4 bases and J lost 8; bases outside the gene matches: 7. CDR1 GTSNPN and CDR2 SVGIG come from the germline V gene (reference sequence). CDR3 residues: CAWKETSGKGELFF. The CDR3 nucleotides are TGTGCCTGGAAAGAAACTAGCGGGAAGGGGGAGCTGTTTTTT.

Written as DNA, the CDR3 is TGTGCCAGCGGCCCTTCAATGTTCTCTGAAGCTTTCTTT. This gives the protein CASGPSMFSEAFF. This chain joins TRBV27 and TRBJ1-1; D gene unclear. The CDR3 covers 13 residues. V was cut by 8 bases and J by 6 bases, with 16 bases left in between. The germline gives CDR1 MNHEY, CDR2 SMNVEV (reference sequence).

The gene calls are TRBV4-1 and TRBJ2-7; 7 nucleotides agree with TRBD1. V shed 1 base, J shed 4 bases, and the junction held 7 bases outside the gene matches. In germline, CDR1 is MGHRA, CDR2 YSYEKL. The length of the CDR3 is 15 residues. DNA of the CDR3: TGCGCCAGCAGCCAAGCACAGGGGTTTGGGTACGAGCAGTACTTC. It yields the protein CASSQAQGFGYEQYF.

The CDR3 protein is CASSQSTSGKRYEQYF. CDR3 coding DNA: TGTGCCAGCAGCCAATCCACTAGCGGAAAACGGTACGAGCAGTACTTC. J is TRBJ2-7 and V is TRBV28, with TRBD2 identical over 8 bases. Per germline, CDR1 MDHEN and CDR2 SYDVKM. The trim removed 6 bases at V and 4 bases at J, leaving 14 bases unmatched. The CDR3 is made up of 16 amino acids.

The CDR3 protein is CASSDGDSGNTIYF. The CDR3 coding sequence is TGTGCCAGCAGTGACGGGGACTCTGGAAACACCATATATTTT. The chain joins TRBV25-1 to TRBJ1-3; D is unclear. Germline loops: CDR1 MGHDK, CDR2 SYGVNS. Trimming left V 3 bases short and J 0 bases short, with 6 bases between. The CDR3 runs to 14 residues.

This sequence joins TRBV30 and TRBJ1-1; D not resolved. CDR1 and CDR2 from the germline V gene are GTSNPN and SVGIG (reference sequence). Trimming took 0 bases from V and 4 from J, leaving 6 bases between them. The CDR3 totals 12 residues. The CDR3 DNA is TGTGCCTGGAGTGTACGGGCCACTGAAGCTTTCTTT. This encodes CAWSVRATEAFF.

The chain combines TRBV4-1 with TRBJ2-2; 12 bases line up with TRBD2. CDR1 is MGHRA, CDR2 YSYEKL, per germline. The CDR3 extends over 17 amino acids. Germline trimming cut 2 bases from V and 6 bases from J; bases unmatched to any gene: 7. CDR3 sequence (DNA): TGCGCCAGCAGCCAACGACTAGCGGGAGTGTTGGCCGGGGAGCTGTTTTTT. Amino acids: CASSQRLAGVLAGELFF.

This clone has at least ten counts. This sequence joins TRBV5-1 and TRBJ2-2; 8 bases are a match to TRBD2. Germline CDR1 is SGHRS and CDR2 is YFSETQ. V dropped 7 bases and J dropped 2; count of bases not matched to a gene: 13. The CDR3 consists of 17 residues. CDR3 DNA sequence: TGCGCCAGCTCCATGACTGGGGCGGGAGGTAACACCGGGGAGCTGTTTTTT. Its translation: CASSMTGAGGNTGELFF.

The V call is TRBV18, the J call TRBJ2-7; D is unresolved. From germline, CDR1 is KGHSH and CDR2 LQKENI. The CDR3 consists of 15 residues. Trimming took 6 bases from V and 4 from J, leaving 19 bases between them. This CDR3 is CASSPRQANSYEQYF. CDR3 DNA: TGTGCCAGCTCCCCCCGCCAGGCCAACTCTTACGAGCAGTACTTC.

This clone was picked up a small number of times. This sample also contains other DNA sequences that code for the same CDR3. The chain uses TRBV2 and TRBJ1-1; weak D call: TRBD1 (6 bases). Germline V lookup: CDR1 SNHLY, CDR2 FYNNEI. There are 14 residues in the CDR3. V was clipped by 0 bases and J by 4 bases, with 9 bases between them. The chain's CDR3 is CASSEAGGGTEAFF. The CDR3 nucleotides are TGTGCCAGCAGTGAAGCGGGAGGGGGCACTGAAGCTTTCTTT.

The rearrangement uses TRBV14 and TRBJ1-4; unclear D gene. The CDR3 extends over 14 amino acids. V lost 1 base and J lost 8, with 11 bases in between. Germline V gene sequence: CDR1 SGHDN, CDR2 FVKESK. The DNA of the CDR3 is TGTGCCAGCAGCCAAGTAGGAGACTTCGAAAAACTGTTTTTT. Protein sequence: CASSQVGDFEKLFF.

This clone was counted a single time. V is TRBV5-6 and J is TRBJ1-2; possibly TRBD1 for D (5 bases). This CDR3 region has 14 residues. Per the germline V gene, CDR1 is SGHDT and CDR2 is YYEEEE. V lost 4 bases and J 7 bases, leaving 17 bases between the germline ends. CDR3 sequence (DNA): TGTGCCAGCAGCCGAAGGCAGGGCCCGATTGGCTACACCTTC. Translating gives CASSRRQGPIGYTF. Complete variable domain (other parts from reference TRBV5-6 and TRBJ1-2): DAGVTQSPTHLIKTRGQQVTLRCSPKSGHDTVSWYQQALGQGPQFIFQYYEEEERQRGNFPDRFSGHQFPNYSSELNVNALLLGDSALYLCASSRRQGPIGYTFGSGTRLTVV.

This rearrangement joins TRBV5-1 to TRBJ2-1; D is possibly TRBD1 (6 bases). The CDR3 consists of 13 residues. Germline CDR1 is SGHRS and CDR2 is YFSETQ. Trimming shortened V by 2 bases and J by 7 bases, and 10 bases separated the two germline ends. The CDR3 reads CASSLNRENEQFF. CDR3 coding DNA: TGCGCCAGCAGCTTAAACAGGGAAAATGAGCAGTTCTTC. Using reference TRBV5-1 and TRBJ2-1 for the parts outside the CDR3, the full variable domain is KAGVTQTPRYLIKTRGQQVTLSCSPISGHRSVSWYQQTPGQGLQFLFEYFSETQRNKGNFPGRFSGRQFSNSRSEMNVSTLELGDSALYLCASSLNRENEQFFGPGTRLTVL.

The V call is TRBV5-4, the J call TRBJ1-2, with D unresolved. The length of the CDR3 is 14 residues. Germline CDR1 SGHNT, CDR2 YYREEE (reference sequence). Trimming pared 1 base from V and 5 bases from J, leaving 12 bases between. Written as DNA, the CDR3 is TGTGCCAGCAGCTTGTTCCAGGCTAGATATGGCTACACCTTC. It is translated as CASSLFQARYGYTF.

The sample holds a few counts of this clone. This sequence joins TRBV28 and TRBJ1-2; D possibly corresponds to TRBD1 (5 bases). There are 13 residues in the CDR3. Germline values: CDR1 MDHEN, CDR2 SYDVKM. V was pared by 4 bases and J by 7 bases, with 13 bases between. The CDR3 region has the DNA TGTGCCAGCAGTTCGGCCAGGGCCTCTGGCTACACCTTC. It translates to CASSSARASGYTF.

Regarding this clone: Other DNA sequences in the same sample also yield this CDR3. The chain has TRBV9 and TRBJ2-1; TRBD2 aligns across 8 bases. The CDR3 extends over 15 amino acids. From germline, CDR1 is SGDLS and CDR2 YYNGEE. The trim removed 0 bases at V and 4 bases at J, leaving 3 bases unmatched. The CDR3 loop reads CASSVDSGIYNEQFF. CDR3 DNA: TGTGCCAGCAGCGTAGATAGCGGGATATACAATGAGCAGTTCTTC.

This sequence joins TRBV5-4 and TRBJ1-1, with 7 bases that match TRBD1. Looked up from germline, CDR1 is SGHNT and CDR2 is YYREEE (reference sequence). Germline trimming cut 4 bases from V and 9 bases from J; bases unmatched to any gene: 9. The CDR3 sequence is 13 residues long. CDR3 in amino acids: CASSAYRGDQAFF. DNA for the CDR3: TGTGCCAGCAGCGCTTACAGGGGAGATCAAGCTTTCTTT.

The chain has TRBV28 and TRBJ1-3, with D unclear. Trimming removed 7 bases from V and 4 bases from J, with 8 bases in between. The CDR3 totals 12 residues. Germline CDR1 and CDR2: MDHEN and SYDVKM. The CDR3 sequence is CASKEDGNTIYF. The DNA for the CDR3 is TGTGCCAGCAAAGAGGACGGAAACACCATATATTTT.

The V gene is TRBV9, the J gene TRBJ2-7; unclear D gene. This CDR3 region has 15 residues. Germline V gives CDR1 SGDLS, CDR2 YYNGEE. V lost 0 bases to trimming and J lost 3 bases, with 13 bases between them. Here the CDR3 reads CASSVGEGSVYEQYF. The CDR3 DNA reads TGTGCCAGCAGCGTAGGGGAAGGATCTGTCTACGAGCAGTACTTC.

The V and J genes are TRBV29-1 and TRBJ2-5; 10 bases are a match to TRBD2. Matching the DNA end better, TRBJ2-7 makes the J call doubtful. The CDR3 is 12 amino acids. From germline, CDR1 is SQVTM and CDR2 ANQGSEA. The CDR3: CSVSSGSYEQYF. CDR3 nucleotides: TGCAGCGTGTCTAGCGGGAGTTACGAGCAGTACTTC.